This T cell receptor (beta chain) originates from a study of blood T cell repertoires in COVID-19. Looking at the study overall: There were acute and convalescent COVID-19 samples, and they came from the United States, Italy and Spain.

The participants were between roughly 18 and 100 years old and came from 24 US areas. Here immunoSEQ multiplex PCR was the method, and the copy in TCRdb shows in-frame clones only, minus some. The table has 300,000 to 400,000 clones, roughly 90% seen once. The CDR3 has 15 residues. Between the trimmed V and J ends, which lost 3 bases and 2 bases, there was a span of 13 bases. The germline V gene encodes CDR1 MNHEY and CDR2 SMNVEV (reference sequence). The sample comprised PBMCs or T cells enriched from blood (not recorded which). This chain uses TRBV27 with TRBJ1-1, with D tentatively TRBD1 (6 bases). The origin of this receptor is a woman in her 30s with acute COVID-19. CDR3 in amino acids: CASSLMDSLNTEAFF. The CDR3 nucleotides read TGTGCCAGCAGTTTGATGGACAGCTTAAACACTGAAGCTTTCTTT.